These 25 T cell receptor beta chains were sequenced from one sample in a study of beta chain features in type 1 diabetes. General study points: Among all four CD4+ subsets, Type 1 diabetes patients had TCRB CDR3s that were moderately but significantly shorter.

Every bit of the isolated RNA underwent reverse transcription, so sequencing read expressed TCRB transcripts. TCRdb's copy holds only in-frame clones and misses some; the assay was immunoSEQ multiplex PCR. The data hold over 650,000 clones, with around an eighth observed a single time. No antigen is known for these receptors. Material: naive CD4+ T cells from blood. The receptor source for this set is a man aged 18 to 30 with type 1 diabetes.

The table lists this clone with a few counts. CDR3: CASSTPGPAYEQYF. The CDR3 DNA sequence: TGTGCCAGCAGCACCCCGGGACCAGCCTACGAGCAGTACTTC. The chain links TRBV7-2 to TRBJ2-7; D is tentatively TRBD1 or TRBD2 (5 bases each). Trimming shortened V by 5 bases and J by 2 bases, and 13 bases separated the two germline ends. This CDR3 contains 14 residues. The germline V gene has CDR1 SGHTA and CDR2 FQGNSA.

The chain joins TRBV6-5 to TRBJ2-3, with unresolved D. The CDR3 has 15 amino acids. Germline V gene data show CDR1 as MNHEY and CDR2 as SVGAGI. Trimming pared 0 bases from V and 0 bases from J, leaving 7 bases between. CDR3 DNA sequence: TGTGCCAGCAGTTACTCGTGGCGGAGCACAGATACGCAGTATTTT. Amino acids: CASSYSWRSTDTQYF.

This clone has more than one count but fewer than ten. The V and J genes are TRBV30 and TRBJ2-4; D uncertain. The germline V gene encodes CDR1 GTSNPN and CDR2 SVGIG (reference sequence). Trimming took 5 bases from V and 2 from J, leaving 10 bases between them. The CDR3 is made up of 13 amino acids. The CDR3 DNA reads TGTGCCTGGGAACTTGGGCCCAAAAACATTCAGTACTTC. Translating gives CAWELGPKNIQYF.

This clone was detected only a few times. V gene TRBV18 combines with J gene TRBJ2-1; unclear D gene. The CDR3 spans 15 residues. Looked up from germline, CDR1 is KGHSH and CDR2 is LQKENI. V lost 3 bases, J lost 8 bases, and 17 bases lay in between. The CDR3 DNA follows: TGTGCCAGCTCACCTGGGCCGGGTGTATTATATGAGCAGTTCTTC. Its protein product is CASSPGPGVLYEQFF.

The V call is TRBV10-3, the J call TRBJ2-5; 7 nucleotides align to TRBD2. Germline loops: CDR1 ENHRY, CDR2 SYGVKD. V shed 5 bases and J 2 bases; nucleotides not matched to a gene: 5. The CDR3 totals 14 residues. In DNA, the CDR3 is TGTGCCATCAGTTTCGGGGGGTCACAAGAGACCCAGTACTTC. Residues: CAISFGGSQETQYF.

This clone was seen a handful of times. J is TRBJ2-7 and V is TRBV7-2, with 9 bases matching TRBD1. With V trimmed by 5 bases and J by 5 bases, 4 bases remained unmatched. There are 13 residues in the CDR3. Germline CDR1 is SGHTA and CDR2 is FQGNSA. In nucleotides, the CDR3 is TGTGCCAGCAGCACGGACAGGGGACACGAGCAGTACTTC. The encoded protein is CASSTDRGHEQYF. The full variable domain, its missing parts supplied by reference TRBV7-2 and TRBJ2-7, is GAGVSQSPSNKVTEKGKDVELRCDPISGHTALYWYRQSLGQGLEFLIYFQGNSAPDKSGLPSDRFSAERTGGSVSTLTIQRTQQEDSAVYLCASSTDRGHEQYFGPGTRLTVT.

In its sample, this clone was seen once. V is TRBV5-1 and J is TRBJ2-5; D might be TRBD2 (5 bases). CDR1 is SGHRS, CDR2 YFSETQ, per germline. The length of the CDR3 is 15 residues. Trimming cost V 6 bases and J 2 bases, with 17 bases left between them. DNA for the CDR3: TGCGCCAGCACCGACCCGACTCGGGATCAAGAGACCCAGTACTTC. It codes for CASTDPTRDQETQYF.

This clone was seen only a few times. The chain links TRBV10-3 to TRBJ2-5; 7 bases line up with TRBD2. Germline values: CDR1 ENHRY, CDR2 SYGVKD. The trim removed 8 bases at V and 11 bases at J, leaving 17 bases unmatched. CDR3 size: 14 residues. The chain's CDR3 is CAICRGDPWGPQYF. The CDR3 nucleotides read TGTGCCATCTGCCGGGGGGACCCCTGGGGACCTCAGTACTTC.

The CDR3 region is CASSQDTGTYEQYF. CDR3 nucleotides: TGCGCCAGCAGCCAAGATACAGGGACCTACGAGCAGTACTTC. The V and J genes are TRBV4-1 and TRBJ2-7, with D possibly matching TRBD1 (6 bases). Trimming cost V 0 bases and J 2 bases, with 8 bases left between them. Germline lookup yields CDR1 MGHRA and CDR2 YSYEKL. This CDR3 has 14 residues.

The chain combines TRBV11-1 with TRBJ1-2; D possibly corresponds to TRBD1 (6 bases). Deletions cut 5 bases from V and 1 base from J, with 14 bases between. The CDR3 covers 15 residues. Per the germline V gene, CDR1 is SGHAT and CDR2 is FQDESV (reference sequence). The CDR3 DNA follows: TGTGCCAGCAGCACCCGACAGGCAAATAACTATGGCTACACCTTC. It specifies CASSTRQANNYGYTF.

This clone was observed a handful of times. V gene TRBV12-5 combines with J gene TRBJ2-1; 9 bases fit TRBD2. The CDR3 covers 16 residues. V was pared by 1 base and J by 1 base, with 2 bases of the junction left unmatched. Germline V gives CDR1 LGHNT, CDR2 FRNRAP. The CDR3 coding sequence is TGTGCTAGTGGTTTGGGACTAGCGGAATCCTACAATGAGCAGTTCTTC. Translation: CASGLGLAESYNEQFF.

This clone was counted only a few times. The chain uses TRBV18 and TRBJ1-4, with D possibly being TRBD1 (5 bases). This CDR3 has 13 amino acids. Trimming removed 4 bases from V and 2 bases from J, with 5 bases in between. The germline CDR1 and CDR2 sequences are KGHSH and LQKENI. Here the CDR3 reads CASSRGTNEKLFF. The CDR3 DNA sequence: TGTGCCAGCTCACGGGGGACTAATGAAAAACTGTTTTTT. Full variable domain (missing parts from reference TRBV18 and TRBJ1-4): NAGVMQNPRHLVRRRGQEARLRCSPMKGHSHVYWYRQLPEEGLKFMVYLQKENIIDESGMPKERFSAEFPKEGPSILRIQQVVRGDSAAYFCASSRGTNEKLFFGSGTQLSVL.

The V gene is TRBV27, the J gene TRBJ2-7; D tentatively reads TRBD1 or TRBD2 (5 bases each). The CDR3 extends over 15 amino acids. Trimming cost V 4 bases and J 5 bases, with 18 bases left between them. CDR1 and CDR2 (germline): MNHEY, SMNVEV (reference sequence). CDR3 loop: CASSYGGPPRDEQYF. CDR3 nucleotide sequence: TGTGCCAGCAGTTATGGGGGACCCCCCCGCGACGAGCAGTACTTC.

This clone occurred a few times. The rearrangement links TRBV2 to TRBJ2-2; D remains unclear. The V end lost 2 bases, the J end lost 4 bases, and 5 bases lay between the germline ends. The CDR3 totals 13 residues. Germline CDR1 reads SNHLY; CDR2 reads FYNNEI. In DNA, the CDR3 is TGTGCCAGCAGTGAATTGACCACCGGGGAGCTGTTTTTT. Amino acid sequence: CASSELTTGELFF.

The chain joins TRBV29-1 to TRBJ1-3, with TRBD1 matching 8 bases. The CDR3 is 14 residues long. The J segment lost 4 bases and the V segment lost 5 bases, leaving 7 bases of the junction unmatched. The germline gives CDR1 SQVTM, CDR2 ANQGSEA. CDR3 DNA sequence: TGCAGCGTTCTCCAGGGGGCGTGGGGAAACACCATATATTTT. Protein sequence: CSVLQGAWGNTIYF.

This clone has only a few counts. This CDR3 reads CTSSPPRTSGRRSDTQYF. In DNA, the CDR3 is TGCACCAGCAGCCCTCCGAGGACTAGCGGGAGGAGGTCAGATACGCAGTATTTT. The rearrangement uses TRBV1 and TRBJ2-3; the D call in the table, TRBD2, was not verified against the DNA. TRBV1 is a documented pseudogene. The length of the CDR3 is 18 residues.

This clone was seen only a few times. CDR3 coding DNA: TGTGCCAGCAGCTCTACTAGCGGGAGAGGGCCCGGGGAGCTGTTTTTT. Its translation: CASSSTSGRGPGELFF. This chain joins TRBV28 and TRBJ2-2, with TRBD2 matching over 11 bases. The ends lost 6 bases at V and 6 bases at J; junction bases unmatched: 9. The CDR3 has 16 residues. Germline V gene lookup returns CDR1 MDHEN and CDR2 SYDVKM.

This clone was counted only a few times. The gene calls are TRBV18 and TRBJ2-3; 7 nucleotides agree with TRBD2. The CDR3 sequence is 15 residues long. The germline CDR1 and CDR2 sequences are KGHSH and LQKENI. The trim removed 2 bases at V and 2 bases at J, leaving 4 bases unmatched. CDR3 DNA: TGTGCCAGCTCACCAGGCGGGGGATACACAGATACGCAGTATTTT. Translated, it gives CASSPGGGYTDTQYF.

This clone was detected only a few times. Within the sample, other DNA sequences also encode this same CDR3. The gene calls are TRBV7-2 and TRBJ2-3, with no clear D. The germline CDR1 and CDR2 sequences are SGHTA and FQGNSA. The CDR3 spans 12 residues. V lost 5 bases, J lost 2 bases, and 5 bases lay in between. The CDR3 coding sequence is TGTGCCAGCAGCCTCTACACAGATACGCAGTATTTT. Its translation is CASSLYTDTQYF.

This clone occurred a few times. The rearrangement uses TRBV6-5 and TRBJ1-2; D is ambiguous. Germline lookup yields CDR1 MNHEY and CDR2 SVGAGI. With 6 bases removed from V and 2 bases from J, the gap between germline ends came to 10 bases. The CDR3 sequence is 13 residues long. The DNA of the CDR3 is TGTGCCAGCAGCCAGACGGAGAACTATGGCTACACCTTC. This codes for CASSQTENYGYTF.

CDR3 sequence: CASGGSAEKLFF. The CDR3 region has the DNA TGTGCCTCCGGCGGGTCGGCTGAAAAACTGTTTTTT. The chain couples TRBV6-6 to TRBJ1-4; D gene unclear. CDR1 and CDR2 (germline): MNHNY, SVGAGI (reference sequence). Trimming pared 11 bases from V and 7 bases from J, leaving 14 bases between. This CDR3 is 12 amino acids long.

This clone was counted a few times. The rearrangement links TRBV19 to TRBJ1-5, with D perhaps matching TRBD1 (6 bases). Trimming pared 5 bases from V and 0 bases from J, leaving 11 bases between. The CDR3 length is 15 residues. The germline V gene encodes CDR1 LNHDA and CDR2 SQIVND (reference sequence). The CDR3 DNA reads TGTGCCAGTAGTGTCAGGACAGCTAGCAATCAGCCCCAGCATTTT. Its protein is CASSVRTASNQPQHF.

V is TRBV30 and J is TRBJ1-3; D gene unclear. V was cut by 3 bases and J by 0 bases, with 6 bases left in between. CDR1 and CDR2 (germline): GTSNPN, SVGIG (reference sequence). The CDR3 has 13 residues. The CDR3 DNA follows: TGTGCCTGGAGAATGATCTCTGGAAACACCATATATTTT. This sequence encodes CAWRMISGNTIYF.

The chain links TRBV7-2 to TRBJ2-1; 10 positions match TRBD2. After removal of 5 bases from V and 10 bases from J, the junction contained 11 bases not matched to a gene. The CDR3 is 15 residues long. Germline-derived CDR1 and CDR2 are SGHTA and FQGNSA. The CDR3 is CASSLLAGALNEQFF. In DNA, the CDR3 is TGTGCCAGCAGCCTCCTAGCGGGGGCCCTCAACGAGCAGTTCTTC.

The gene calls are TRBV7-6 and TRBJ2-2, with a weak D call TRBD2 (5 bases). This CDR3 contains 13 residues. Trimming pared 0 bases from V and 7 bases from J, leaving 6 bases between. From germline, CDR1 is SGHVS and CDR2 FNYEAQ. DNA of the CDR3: TGTGCCAGCAGCTTAGCTGAGGGCGGGGAGCTGTTTTTT. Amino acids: CASSLAEGGELFF. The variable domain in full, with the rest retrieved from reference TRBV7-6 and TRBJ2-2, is GAGVSQSPRYKVTKRGQDVALRCDPISGHVSLYWYRQALGQGPEFLTYFNYEAQQDKSGLPNDRFSAERPEGSISTLTIQRTEQRDSAMYRCASSLAEGGELFFGEGSRLTVL.